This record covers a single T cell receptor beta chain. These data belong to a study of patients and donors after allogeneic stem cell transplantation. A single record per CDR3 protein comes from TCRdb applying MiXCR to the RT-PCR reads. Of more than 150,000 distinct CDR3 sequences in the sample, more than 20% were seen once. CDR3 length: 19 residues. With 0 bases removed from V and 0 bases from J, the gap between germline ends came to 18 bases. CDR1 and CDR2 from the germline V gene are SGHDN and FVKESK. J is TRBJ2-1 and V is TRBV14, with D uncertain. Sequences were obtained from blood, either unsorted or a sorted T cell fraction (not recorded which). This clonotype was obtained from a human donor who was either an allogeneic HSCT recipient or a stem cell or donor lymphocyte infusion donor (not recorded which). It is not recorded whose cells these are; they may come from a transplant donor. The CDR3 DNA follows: TGTGCCAGCAGCCAAGAAGTCGGCCGTACACAGAGCTCCTACAATGAGCAGTTCTTC. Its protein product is CASSQEVGRTQSSYNEQFF.